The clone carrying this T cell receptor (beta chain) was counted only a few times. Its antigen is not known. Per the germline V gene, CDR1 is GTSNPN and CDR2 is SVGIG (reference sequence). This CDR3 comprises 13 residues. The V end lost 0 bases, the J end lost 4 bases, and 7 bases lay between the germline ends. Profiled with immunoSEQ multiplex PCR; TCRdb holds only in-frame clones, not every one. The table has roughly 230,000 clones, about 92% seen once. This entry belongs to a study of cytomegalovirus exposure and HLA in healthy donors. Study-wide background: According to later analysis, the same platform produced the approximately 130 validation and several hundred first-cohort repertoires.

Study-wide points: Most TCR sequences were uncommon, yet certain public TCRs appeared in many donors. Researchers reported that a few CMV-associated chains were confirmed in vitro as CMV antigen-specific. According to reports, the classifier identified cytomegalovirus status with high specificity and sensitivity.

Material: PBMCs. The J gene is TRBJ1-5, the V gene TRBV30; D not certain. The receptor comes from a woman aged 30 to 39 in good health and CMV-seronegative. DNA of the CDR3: TGTGCCTGGAGTGTCGCGGGGAATCAGCCCCAGCATTTT. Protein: CAWSVAGNQPQHF.